The next 16 T cell receptor beta chains were all read from a single sample in a study of blood T cell repertoires in COVID-19. Profiled with immunoSEQ multiplex PCR; TCRdb holds only in-frame clones, not every one. This table has hundreds of thousands of clones, around 83% appearing once. The specimen sequenced was peripheral blood. The receptors were sampled from a woman aged 45-60 years with acute or convalescent COVID-19.

As DNA, the CDR3 is TGTGCCAGCAGGGCGGGCACAGATACGCAGTATTTT. The encoded protein is CASRAGTDTQYF. The V call is TRBV28, the J call TRBJ2-3; D gene ambiguous. The CDR3 runs to 12 residues. Germline assignment: CDR1 MDHEN and CDR2 SYDVKM. V was clipped by 6 bases and J by 1 base, with 5 bases between them.

The rearrangement joins TRBV12-5 to TRBJ2-2; 10 positions agree with TRBD2. J lost 5 bases, V lost 2 bases, and 2 bases had no gene match. The CDR3 spans 15 residues. Looked up from germline, CDR1 is LGHNT and CDR2 is FRNRAP. The CDR3 reads CASGLLAGETGELFF. CDR3 DNA: TGTGCTAGTGGTTTGCTAGCGGGAGAAACCGGGGAGCTGTTTTTT.

This chain joins TRBV10-3 and TRBJ2-7, with 7 bases fitting TRBD2. Germline V lookup: CDR1 ENHRY, CDR2 SYGVKD. The CDR3 covers 15 residues. V was clipped by 6 bases and J by 1 base; unmatched bases: 9. In DNA, the CDR3 is TGTGCCATCAGCGTGGGAGGGGACCTTTCCTACGAGCAGTACTTC. Translated: CAISVGGDLSYEQYF.

This chain links TRBV10-3 with TRBJ2-7, with D unresolved. Germline CDR1 and CDR2: ENHRY and SYGVKD. CDR3 size: 14 residues. V shed 0 bases and J shed 2 bases, with 8 bases lying between them. As DNA, the CDR3 is TGTGCCATCAGTGAGTCAAATATAGCCTACGAGCAGTACTTC. Its protein is CAISESNIAYEQYF.

CDR3 nucleotides: TGTGCCACCAGTGATTCTTCGACTAGAGTCCAAGAGACCCAGTACTTC. Encoded protein: CATSDSSTRVQETQYF. The rearrangement joins TRBV24-1 to TRBJ2-5; D perhaps matches TRBD2 (6 bases). Germline V CDR1 and CDR2: KGHDR, SFDVKD. The CDR3 is made up of 16 amino acids. Trimming removed 2 bases from V and 1 base from J, with 13 bases in between.

V usage is TRBV27 and J usage is TRBJ2-7; the D gene is possibly TRBD2 (6 bases). The CDR3 has 13 amino acids. CDR1 and CDR2 (germline): MNHEY, SMNVEV (reference sequence). The V end was cut by 2 bases, the J end by 6 bases, with 11 bases between. The chain's CDR3 is CASSLLRRGEQYF. The DNA of the CDR3 is TGTGCCAGCAGTTTACTCAGGCGGGGCGAGCAGTACTTC.

This rearrangement joins TRBV19 to TRBJ1-1, with TRBD1 identical over 10 bases. CDR1 is LNHDA, CDR2 SQIVND, per germline (reference sequence). CDR3 size: 15 residues. With 3 bases clipped from V and 3 bases from J, the junction kept 4 bases outside the gene matches. The DNA of the CDR3 is TGTGCCAGTAGTATTACCGGGACAGGGGACACTGAAGCTTTCTTT. Translation gives CASSITGTGDTEAFF.

This clone has only a few counts. The chain employs TRBV19 and TRBJ1-2, with 9 bases fitting TRBD1. V lost 7 bases and J lost 8; bases outside the gene matches: 11. CDR1 is LNHDA, CDR2 SQIVND, per germline (reference sequence). The CDR3 is 14 amino acids. CDR3 DNA sequence: TGTGCCAGTAAGCCCCACCGGACAGGGGAAGGCTACACCTTC. Protein product: CASKPHRTGEGYTF. The full variable domain, its missing parts supplied by reference TRBV19 and TRBJ1-2, is DGGITQSPKYLFRKEGQNVTLSCEQNLNHDAMYWYRQDPGQGLRLIYYSQIVNDFQKGDIAEGYSVSREKKESFPLTVTSAQKNPTAFYLCASKPHRTGEGYTFGSGTRLTVV.

The chain recombines TRBV19 with TRBJ1-2; TRBD1 matches at 7 bases. In germline, CDR1 is LNHDA, CDR2 SQIVND (reference sequence). The CDR3 runs 17 residues. J gave up 3 bases and V 3 bases, and 13 bases lay outside the gene matches. CDR3 loop: CASSMTTGNQWDYGYTF. CDR3 DNA: TGTGCCAGTAGTATGACGACAGGGAATCAATGGGACTATGGCTACACCTTC.

The J gene is TRBJ2-7, the V gene TRBV5-1; 8 bases map to TRBD2. The junction had 10 bases not matched to a gene; V was cut back by 5 bases and J by 3 bases. The CDR3 is 15 residues long. Germline V gives CDR1 SGHRS, CDR2 YFSETQ. CDR3 protein: CASRRVAGGYYEQYF. The CDR3 nucleotides read TGCGCCAGCAGAAGGGTCGCGGGAGGCTACTACGAGCAGTACTTC.

Concerning this clone itself: This CDR3 is also generated by other DNA sequences in the sample. The gene calls are TRBV19 and TRBJ1-5; perhaps TRBD1 as D (5 bases). V dropped 3 bases and J dropped 4 bases, with 13 bases sitting between them. Germline loops: CDR1 LNHDA, CDR2 SQIVND (reference sequence). The CDR3 runs 15 residues. The CDR3 coding sequence is TGTGCCAGTAGTATCAGAGACAGTCCAAATCAGCCCCAGCATTTT. It codes for CASSIRDSPNQPQHF.

CDR3: CASSLGSGELFF. For the CDR3, the DNA is TGTGCCAGCAGCCTCGGGTCCGGGGAGCTGTTTTTT. The V and J genes are TRBV5-6 and TRBJ2-2; D unclear. This CDR3 contains 12 residues. Trimming left V 4 bases short and J 6 bases short, with 7 bases between. Per the germline V gene, CDR1 is SGHDT and CDR2 is YYEEEE.

V and J are TRBV7-3 and TRBJ2-5; D perhaps matches TRBD1 (6 bases). Germline V gene sequence: CDR1 SGHTA, CDR2 FQGTGA. Trimming cost V 4 bases and J 3 bases, with 12 bases left between them. The CDR3 spans 14 residues. CDR3 DNA sequence: TGTGCCAGCAGCTATGCCGGGACAAAAGAGACCCAGTACTTC. This gives the protein CASSYAGTKETQYF.

The chain has TRBV10-3 and TRBJ2-7, with 7 positions matching TRBD2. The germline CDR1 and CDR2 sequences are ENHRY and SYGVKD. J gave up 3 bases and V 4 bases, and 0 bases lay outside the gene matches. There are 12 residues in the CDR3. CDR3 amino acids: CAISGEGYEQYF. In nucleotides, the CDR3 is TGTGCCATCAGTGGGGAGGGCTACGAGCAGTACTTC.

V usage is TRBV7-2 and J usage is TRBJ2-2; TRBD2 matches 10 bases. Trimming at V came to 7 bases and at J to 5 bases, leaving 4 bases not matched to a gene. The germline gives CDR1 SGHTA, CDR2 FQGNSA. The CDR3 sequence is 14 residues long. The CDR3 loop is CASTLTSGTGELFF. CDR3 DNA sequence: TGTGCCAGCACCCTGACTAGCGGGACCGGGGAGCTGTTTTTT.

The rearrangement uses TRBV12-5 and TRBJ1-1, with 7 bases matching TRBD1. The germline CDR1 and CDR2 sequences are LGHNT and FRNRAP. With 3 bases clipped from V and 5 bases from J, the junction kept 9 bases outside the gene matches. The CDR3 has 15 residues. In nucleotides, the CDR3 is TGTGCTAGTGGTTTTCTGAGGGGGCTAGGGACTGAAGCTTTCTTT. Its protein product is CASGFLRGLGTEAFF.